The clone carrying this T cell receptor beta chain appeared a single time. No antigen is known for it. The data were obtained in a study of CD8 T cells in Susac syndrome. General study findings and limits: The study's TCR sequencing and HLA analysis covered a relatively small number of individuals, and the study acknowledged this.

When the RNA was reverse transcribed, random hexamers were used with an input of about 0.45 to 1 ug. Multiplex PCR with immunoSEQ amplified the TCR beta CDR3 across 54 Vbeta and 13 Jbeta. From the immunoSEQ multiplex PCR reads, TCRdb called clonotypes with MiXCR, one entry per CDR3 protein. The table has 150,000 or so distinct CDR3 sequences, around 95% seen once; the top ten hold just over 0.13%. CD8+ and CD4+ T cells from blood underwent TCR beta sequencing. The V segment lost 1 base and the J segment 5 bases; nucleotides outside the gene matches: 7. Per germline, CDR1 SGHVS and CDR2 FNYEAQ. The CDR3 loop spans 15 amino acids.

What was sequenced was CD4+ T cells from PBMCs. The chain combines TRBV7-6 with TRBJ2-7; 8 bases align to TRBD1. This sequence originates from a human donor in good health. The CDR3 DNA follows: TGTGCCAGCAGCTTAGTGGACAGGGATGGGAACGAGCAGTACTTC. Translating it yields CASSLVDRDGNEQYF.